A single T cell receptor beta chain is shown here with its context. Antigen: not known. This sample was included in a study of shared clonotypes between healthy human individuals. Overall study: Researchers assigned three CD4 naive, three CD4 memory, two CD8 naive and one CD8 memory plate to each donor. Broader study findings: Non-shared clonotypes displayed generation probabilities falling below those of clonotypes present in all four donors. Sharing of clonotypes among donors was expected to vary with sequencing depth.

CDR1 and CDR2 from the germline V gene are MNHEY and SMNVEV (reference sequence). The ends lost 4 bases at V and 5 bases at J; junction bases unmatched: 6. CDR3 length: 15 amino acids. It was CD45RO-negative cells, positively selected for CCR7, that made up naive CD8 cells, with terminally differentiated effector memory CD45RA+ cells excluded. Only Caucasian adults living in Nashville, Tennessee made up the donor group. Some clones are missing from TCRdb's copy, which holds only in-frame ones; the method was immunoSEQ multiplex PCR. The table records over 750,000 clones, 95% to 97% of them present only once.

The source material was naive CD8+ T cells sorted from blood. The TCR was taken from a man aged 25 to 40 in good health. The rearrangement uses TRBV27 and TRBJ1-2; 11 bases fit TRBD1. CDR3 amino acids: CASSSWTGGGYGYTF. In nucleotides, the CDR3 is TGTGCCAGCAGTTCCTGGACAGGGGGCGGGTATGGCTACACCTTC.